One sample yielded the 9 T cell receptor beta chains listed below, sequenced in a study of shared clonotypes between healthy human individuals. Produced via immunoSEQ multiplex PCR; TCRdb's table is partial and in-frame only. The table has 180,000 or so clones, approximately 92% seen once. The sequencing sample was made of naive CD4+ T cells sorted from blood. Subset described: CD45RA+ positively selected. The receptors were sampled from a woman aged 25 to 39 in good health.

The chain carries TRBV6-1 and TRBJ1-5; maybe TRBD1 (6 bases). V was pared by 6 bases and J by 4 bases, with 16 bases between. Germline-derived CDR1 and CDR2 are MNHNS and SASEGT. The CDR3 contains 15 residues. As DNA, the CDR3 is TGTGCCAGCAGCGAGATGACAGGCGAGAATCAGCCCCAGCATTTT. Translating gives CASSEMTGENQPQHF.

The V call is TRBV27, the J call TRBJ2-5; D gene ambiguous. With the DNA end fitting TRBJ2-7 better, the J assignment may be wrong. Looked up from germline, CDR1 is MNHEY and CDR2 is SMNVEV (reference sequence). The CDR3 sequence is 13 residues long. CDR3 in DNA: TGTGCCAGCAGCTCGCACAGACCCTACGAGCAGTACTTC. Its protein product is CASSSHRPYEQYF.

The chain links TRBV6-1 to TRBJ1-5; TRBD1 matches at 7 bases. V was pared by 6 bases and J by 7 bases, with 6 bases of the junction left unmatched. In germline, CDR1 is MNHNS, CDR2 SASEGT. CDR3 length: 13 residues. In DNA form, the CDR3 reads TGTGCCAGCAGCGCCGGGACAGCCCAGCCCCAGCATTTT. Residues: CASSAGTAQPQHF.

This clone occurred once. The V call is TRBV28, the J call TRBJ2-7; either TRBD1 or TRBD2 may supply D (6 bases each). This CDR3 has 16 residues. The V and J ends lost 2 bases and 0 bases respectively, with 14 bases between them. The germline gives CDR1 MDHEN, CDR2 SYDVKM. CDR3 amino acids: CASSLAGGGSSYEQYF. The CDR3 nucleotides read TGTGCCAGCAGTTTAGCAGGAGGGGGATCCTCCTACGAGCAGTACTTC.

The chain combines TRBV18 with TRBJ2-7; 9 bases map to TRBD1. V shed 4 bases, J shed 4 bases, and the junction held 8 bases outside the gene matches. Germline V gives CDR1 KGHSH, CDR2 LQKENI. The CDR3 extends over 15 amino acids. CDR3 DNA: TGTGCCAGCTCACTTACCGGGACAGGGAATTACGAGCAGTACTTC. It yields the protein CASSLTGTGNYEQYF. The entire variable domain, with the rest obtained from reference TRBV18 and TRBJ2-7, is as follows: NAGVMQNPRHLVRRRGQEARLRCSPMKGHSHVYWYRQLPEEGLKFMVYLQKENIIDESGMPKERFSAEFPKEGPSILRIQQVVRGDSAAYFCASSLTGTGNYEQYFGPGTRLTVT.

The chain combines TRBV10-3 with TRBJ1-1; the D is unclear. The V and J ends lost 6 bases and 1 base respectively, with 15 bases between them. Germline V lookup: CDR1 ENHRY, CDR2 SYGVKD. The CDR3 spans 15 residues. The chain's CDR3 is CAISDSRRGNTEAFF. CDR3 nucleotides: TGTGCCATCAGCGATTCCCGGCGGGGGAACACTGAAGCTTTCTTT.

J is TRBJ1-1 and V is TRBV10-3; D ambiguous. V was trimmed by 2 bases and J by 5 bases, leaving 12 bases between them. CDR1 and CDR2 from the germline V gene are ENHRY and SYGVKD. The CDR3 has 14 residues. The CDR3 region is CAISEIETKTEAFF. The CDR3 nucleotides are TGTGCCATCAGTGAGATCGAGACAAAAACTGAAGCTTTCTTT.

The chain uses TRBV18 and TRBJ1-1; no firm D call. The V end was cut by 3 bases, the J end by 0 bases, with 8 bases between. The CDR3 totals 14 residues. Germline assignment: CDR1 KGHSH and CDR2 LQKENI. The CDR3: CASSPPHMNTEAFF. CDR3 DNA sequence: TGTGCCAGCTCACCTCCCCACATGAACACTGAAGCTTTCTTT.

The chain combines TRBV29-1 with TRBJ2-7; 7 nucleotides align to TRBD2. Germline V gene sequence: CDR1 SQVTM, CDR2 ANQGSEA. This CDR3 has 15 amino acids. Unmatched junction bases numbered 9, after V lost 4 bases and J lost 0 bases. CDR3 nucleotides: TGCAGCGTTGCAGGGTCGGGAGGAATCTCCTACGAGCAGTACTTC. The encoded protein is CSVAGSGGISYEQYF.